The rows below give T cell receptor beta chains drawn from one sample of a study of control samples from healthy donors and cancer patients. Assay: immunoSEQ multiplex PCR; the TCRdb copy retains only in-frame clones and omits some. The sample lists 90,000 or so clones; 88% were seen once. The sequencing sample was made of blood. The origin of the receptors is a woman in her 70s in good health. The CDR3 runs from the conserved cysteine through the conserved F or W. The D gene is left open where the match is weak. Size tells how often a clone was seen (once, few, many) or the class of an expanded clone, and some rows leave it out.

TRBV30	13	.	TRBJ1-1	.	TGTGCCTGGAGTGTACAAGAGAACACTGAAGCTTTCTTT	CAWSVQENTEAFF
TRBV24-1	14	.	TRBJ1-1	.	TGTGCCACCAGTGATACGGGGGGCGCCGCTGAAGCTTTCTTT	CATSDTGGAAEAFF
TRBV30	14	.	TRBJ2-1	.	TGTGCCTGGAGTAAGGCAGGGGGGTACAATGAGCAGTTCTTC	CAWSKAGGYNEQFF
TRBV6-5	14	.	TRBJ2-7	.	TGTGCCAGCAGGACCGGGACGCCTGGACACGAGCAGTACTTC	CASRTGTPGHEQYF
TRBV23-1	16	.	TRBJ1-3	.	TGCGCCAGCAGTCCCCTCCCGCGGGGCTCTGGAAACACCATATATTTT	CASSPLPRGSGNTIYF
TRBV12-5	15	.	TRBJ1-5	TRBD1	TGTGCTAGTGGTCTACTGACAGGGGCCAATCAGCCCCAGCATTTT	CASGLLTGANQPQHF
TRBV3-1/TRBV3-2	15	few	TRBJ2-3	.	TGTGCCAGCAGCCAAGAGAAAGACTACACAGATACGCAGTATTTT	CASSQEKDYTDTQYF
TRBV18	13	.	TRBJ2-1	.	TGTGCCAGCTCACCGGGAGGTGGGAATGAGCAGTTCTTC	CASSPGGGNEQFF
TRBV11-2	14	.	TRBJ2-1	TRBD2	TGTGCCAGCAGCCGACGGACTAGCGGTGGTGAGCAGTTCTTC	CASSRRTSGGEQFF
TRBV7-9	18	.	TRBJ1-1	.	TGTGCCAGCAGCCCCCCCGTCAGCAGGGGACCGATGAACACTGAAGCTTTCTTT	CASSPPVSRGPMNTEAFF
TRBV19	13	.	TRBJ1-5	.	TGTGCCAGTAGTGACACGGAGAATCAGCCCCAGCATTTT	CASSDTENQPQHF
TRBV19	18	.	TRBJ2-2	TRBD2	TGTGCCAGTAGTACTAGGACTAGCGGGTGGAAGGGCTCCGGGGAGCTGTTTTTT	CASSTRTSGWKGSGELFF
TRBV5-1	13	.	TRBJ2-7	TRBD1	TGCGCCAGCAGCAGGGGGCAAGCCTACGAGCAGTACTTC	CASSRGQAYEQYF
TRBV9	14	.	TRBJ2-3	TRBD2	TGTGCCAGCAACCTAGCGGGGGGCACAGATACGCAGTATTTT	CASNLAGGTDTQYF
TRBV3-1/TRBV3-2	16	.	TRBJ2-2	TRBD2	TGTGCCAGCAGCCCCCGGACTAGCGGGATAACCGGGGAGCTGTTTTTT	CASSPRTSGITGELFF
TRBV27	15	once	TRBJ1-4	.	TGTGCCAGCAGTTTAGGACCGACAACTAATGAAAAACTGTTTTTT	CASSLGPTTNEKLFF
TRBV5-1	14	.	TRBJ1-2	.	TGCGCCAGCAGCAGTGGGGGGTCTTTCGATGGCTACACCTTC	CASSSGGSFDGYTF
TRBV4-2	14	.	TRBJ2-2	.	TGTGCCAGCAGCCCGCAGGGGAGGGCCGGGGAGCTGTTTTTT	CASSPQGRAGELFF
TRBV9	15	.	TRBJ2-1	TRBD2	TGTGCCAGCAGCGCCGGACTAGCGGGTTACAATGAGCAGTTCTTC	CASSAGLAGYNEQFF
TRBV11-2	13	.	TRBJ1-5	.	TGTGCCAGCAGCCGGGAGGGGGGTCAGCCCCAGCATTTT	CASSREGGQPQHF
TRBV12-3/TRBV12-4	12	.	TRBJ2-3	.	TGTGCCAGCAGCCAAAACACAGATACGCAGTATTTT	CASSQNTDTQYF
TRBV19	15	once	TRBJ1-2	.	TGTGCCAGTAAGATGGACAGTAACTACGTCGTTAGCTACACCTTC	CASKMDSNYVVSYTF
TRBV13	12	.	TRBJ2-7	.	TGTGCCAGCAGCTCGGTTGATAACGAGCAGTACTTC	CASSSVDNEQYF
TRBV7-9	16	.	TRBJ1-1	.	TGTGCCAGCAGCTTCTTAGGGATAAACTCGAACACTGAAGCTTTCTTT	CASSFLGINSNTEAFF
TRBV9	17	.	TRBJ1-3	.	TGTGCCAGCAGCCCCCGGGGGAGGGACGTCTCTGGAAACACCATATATTTT	CASSPRGRDVSGNTIYF
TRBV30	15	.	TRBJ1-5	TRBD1	TGTGCCTGGAGTATTCGGACAGGGGGCGATCAGCCCCAGCATTTT	CAWSIRTGGDQPQHF
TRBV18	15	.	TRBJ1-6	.	TGTGCCAGCTCACCGAACAGGGTCGAGGGTTCACCCCTCCACTTT	CASSPNRVEGSPLHF
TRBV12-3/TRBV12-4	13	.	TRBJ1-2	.	TGTGCCAGCAGCCCTCCCTCCACTTATGGCTACACCTTC	CASSPPSTYGYTF
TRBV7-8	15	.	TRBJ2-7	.	TGTGCCAGCAGCTTGGAGGGGCGCCTCGGCTCCGAGCAGTACTTC	CASSLEGRLGSEQYF
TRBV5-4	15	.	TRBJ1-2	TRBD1	TGTGCCAGCAGCGTCCGGGACAGGGTTCTCTATGGCTACACCTTC	CASSVRDRVLYGYTF
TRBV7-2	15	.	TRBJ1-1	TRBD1	TGTGCCAGCAGCCCCCGACAGGGGAGCGGCACTGAAGCTTTCTTT	CASSPRQGSGTEAFF
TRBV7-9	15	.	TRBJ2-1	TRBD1	TGTGCCAGCAGCTTTTGGACAGGTAGGGGCAATGAGCAGTTCTTC	CASSFWTGRGNEQFF
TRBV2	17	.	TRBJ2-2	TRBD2	TGTGCCAGCACCCTGGGAGCGGGAGGGCCTAGCGTCGGGGAGCTGTTTTTT	CASTLGAGGPSVGELFF
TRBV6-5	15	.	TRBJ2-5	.	TGTGCCAGCAGTTACAGCCCCGCCGGGGAAAAGACCCAGTACTTC	CASSYSPAGEKTQYF
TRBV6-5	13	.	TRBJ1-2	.	TGTGCCAGCAGTTCGACGGGTAACTATGGCTACACCTTC	CASSSTGNYGYTF
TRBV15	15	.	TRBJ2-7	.	TGTGCCACCAGCAGAGAACTTTTGGTCTCCTACGAGCAGTACTTC	CATSRELLVSYEQYF
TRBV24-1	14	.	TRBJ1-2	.	TGTGCCACCAGTGATTCGACAGGAACCTATGGCTACACCTTC	CATSDSTGTYGYTF
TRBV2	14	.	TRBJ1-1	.	TGTGCCACACAGAGCGGGGCTTTGAACACTGAAGCTTTCTTT	CATQSGALNTEAFF
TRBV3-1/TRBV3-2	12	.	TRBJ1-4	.	TGTGCCAGCAGCCAAGCCGATGAAAAACTGTTTTTT	CASSQADEKLFF
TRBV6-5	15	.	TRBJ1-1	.	TGTGCCAGCAGTTACCGACATTCCCCAGACACTGAAGCTTTCTTT	CASSYRHSPDTEAFF
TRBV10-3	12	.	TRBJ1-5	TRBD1	TGTGCCATCCGACAGGGTAATCAGCCCCAGCATTTT	CAIRQGNQPQHF
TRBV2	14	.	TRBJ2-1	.	TGTGCCAGCAGCCACGGGACACCCGGCAATGAGCAGTTCTTC	CASSHGTPGNEQFF
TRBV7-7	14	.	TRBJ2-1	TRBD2	TGTGCTAGCAGCGTCACCTTTAGCGGGACCCAGCAGTTCTTC	CASSVTFSGTQQFF
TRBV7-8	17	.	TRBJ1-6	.	TGTGCCAGCAGCCAAATTCTAACAGAGTCCCTAAATTCACCCCTCCACTTT	CASSQILTESLNSPLHF